This T cell receptor beta chain was recorded in a study of STAT5B mutations in CD4+ large granular lymphocyte leukemia. Sequencing used immunoSEQ multiplex PCR; TCRdb keeps in-frame clones, though not all of them. The repertoire holds tens of thousands of clones, with about four fifths as singletons. Controls came from buffy coats of healthy blood donors. This clone occurred once. This clonotype was obtained from a human donor in good health. Sequenced: CD4+ T cells from blood buffy coats.

The CDR3 DNA follows: TGTGCCAGCAGCGTAGGACAGGGGGTCCATGAGCAGTTCTTC. Amino acid sequence: CASSVGQGVHEQFF. The chain employs TRBV9 and TRBJ2-1; 9 bases match TRBD1. V was clipped by 0 bases and J by 8 bases; unmatched bases: 3. Germline CDR1 reads SGDLS; CDR2 reads YYNGEE. The CDR3 consists of 14 residues.